These T cell receptor beta chains were read from a single sample in a study of regulatory and conventional T cells in RAG deficiency. Measured with immunoSEQ multiplex PCR; TCRdb has only the in-frame clones, and not every one. The sample lists tens of thousands of clones; around nine tenths were seen once. These data also formed part of another study, on regulatory T cells.

Sequencing was done on a sample of Tregs sorted from blood. These receptors were collected from a human donor in good health. The CDR3 runs from the conserved cysteine through the conserved F or W. D genes are given only for firm matches. Part of the rows lack a size; the others show once, few, many or a class for expanded clones.

clone_size: NA; j_call: TRBJ1-1; d_call: NA; v_call: TRBV7-9; cdr3_nt: TGTGCCAGCAGTCAATCCGGGGGAATGAACACTGAAGCTTTCTTT; cdr3_aa: CASSQSGGMNTEAFF
clone_size: once; j_call: TRBJ1-1; d_call: TRBD1; v_call: TRBV19; cdr3_nt: TGTGCCAGTAGCCGGTCGCCGGGACAGGGGGCGCACACTGAAGCTTTCTTT; cdr3_aa: CASSRSPGQGAHTEAFF
clone_size: NA; j_call: TRBJ1-5; d_call: TRBD1; v_call: TRBV6-6; cdr3_nt: TGTGCCAGCAGTTACCCGGGACAGGCGAAGGGGCAGCCCCAGCATTTT; cdr3_aa: CASSYPGQAKGQPQHF
clone_size: NA; j_call: TRBJ1-1; d_call: NA; v_call: TRBV5-1; cdr3_nt: TGCGCCAGCAGCTTAACAGGCGGCCGGGAAGCTTTCTTT; cdr3_aa: CASSLTGGREAFF
clone_size: NA; j_call: TRBJ2-1; d_call: TRBD2; v_call: TRBV5-1; cdr3_nt: TGCGCCAGCAGCTTGGATCCAGCGGGGGCTACAAGCTCCTACAATGAGCAGTTCTTC; cdr3_aa: CASSLDPAGATSSYNEQFF
clone_size: NA; j_call: TRBJ1-5; d_call: TRBD1; v_call: TRBV18; cdr3_nt: TGTGCCAGCTCACCGTTGAACCGGGACAGTAGCAATCAGCCCCAGCATTTT; cdr3_aa: CASSPLNRDSSNQPQHF
clone_size: NA; j_call: TRBJ1-5; d_call: NA; v_call: TRBV15; cdr3_nt: TGTGCCACCAGCAGAGTAATTGGGCAGCCCCAGCATTTT; cdr3_aa: CATSRVIGQPQHF
clone_size: NA; j_call: TRBJ1-2; d_call: NA; v_call: TRBV10-2; cdr3_nt: TGCGCCAGCCAGAGGGATTCCTATGGCTACACCTTC; cdr3_aa: CASQRDSYGYTF
clone_size: NA; j_call: TRBJ2-7; d_call: TRBD2; v_call: TRBV5-1; cdr3_nt: TGCGCCAGCAGTTACCGGGCCTGGGGGCGGGGGGAATCCTACGAGCAGTACTTC; cdr3_aa: CASSYRAWGRGESYEQYF
clone_size: few; j_call: TRBJ1-2; d_call: NA; v_call: TRBV28; cdr3_nt: TGTGCCAGCAGTTTTAGGGTTAACTATGGCTACACCTTC; cdr3_aa: CASSFRVNYGYTF
clone_size: NA; j_call: TRBJ2-7; d_call: NA; v_call: TRBV15; cdr3_nt: TGTGCCACCAGCAGAGGGGGGTTCAACGAGCAGTACTTC; cdr3_aa: CATSRGGFNEQYF
clone_size: NA; j_call: TRBJ2-5; d_call: NA; v_call: TRBV5-1; cdr3_nt: TGCGCCAGCAGCTTGACTGGAGGAGAGACCCAGTACTTC; cdr3_aa: CASSLTGGETQYF
clone_size: NA; j_call: TRBJ2-7; d_call: NA; v_call: TRBV4-2; cdr3_nt: TGTGCCAGCAGCCCGAAACCGCCCGGTTACATCTCCTACGAGCAGTACTTC; cdr3_aa: CASSPKPPGYISYEQYF
clone_size: NA; j_call: TRBJ2-7; d_call: NA; v_call: TRBV6-6; cdr3_nt: TGTGCCAGCAGTTTATTGGGGGGCCAAGGACTCGAGCAGTACTTC; cdr3_aa: CASSLLGGQGLEQYF
clone_size: NA; j_call: TRBJ1-5; d_call: NA; v_call: TRBV7-9; cdr3_nt: TGTGCCAGCAGCTTGAGCAATCAGCCCCAGCATTTT; cdr3_aa: CASSLSNQPQHF
clone_size: NA; j_call: TRBJ2-2; d_call: NA; v_call: TRBV12-5; cdr3_nt: TGTGCTAGTGGTTTGGTCGGGGAGCTGTTTTTT; cdr3_aa: CASGLVGELFF
clone_size: NA; j_call: TRBJ2-1; d_call: TRBD1; v_call: TRBV7-3; cdr3_nt: TGTGCCAGCAGCAAGGGACAGGGTTACAACAATGAGCAGTTCTTC; cdr3_aa: CASSKGQGYNNEQFF
clone_size: NA; j_call: TRBJ1-2; d_call: NA; v_call: TRBV19; cdr3_nt: TGTGCCAGTAGTATAACGACAAAGAACTATGGCTACACCTTC; cdr3_aa: CASSITTKNYGYTF
clone_size: NA; j_call: TRBJ2-3; d_call: NA; v_call: TRBV4-1; cdr3_nt: TGCGCCAGCAGCCTCCAGGATACGCAGTATTTT; cdr3_aa: CASSLQDTQYF
clone_size: NA; j_call: TRBJ1-5; d_call: NA; v_call: TRBV5-1; cdr3_nt: TGCGCCAGCAGCTTAAATATCGACAGGTTGGGTTTGGGGAGCAATCAGCCCCAGCATTTT; cdr3_aa: CASSLNIDRLGLGSNQPQHF
clone_size: NA; j_call: TRBJ1-2; d_call: NA; v_call: TRBV20-1; cdr3_nt: TGCAGACCCCAAGGAGACTATGGCTACACCTTC; cdr3_aa: CRPQGDYGYTF
clone_size: NA; j_call: TRBJ1-1; d_call: NA; v_call: TRBV19; cdr3_nt: TGTGCCAGTAACCCGAGGACAGTAATGAACACTGAAGCTTTCTTT; cdr3_aa: CASNPRTVMNTEAFF
clone_size: NA; j_call: TRBJ2-2; d_call: TRBD1; v_call: TRBV7-2; cdr3_nt: TGTGCCAGCAGCTCCCGGACAGGGTGGACCGGGGAGCTGTTTTTT; cdr3_aa: CASSSRTGWTGELFF
clone_size: once; j_call: TRBJ1-2; d_call: TRBD1; v_call: TRBV4-1; cdr3_nt: TGCGCCAGCAGCCCTCTGGGACAGGGCTTTGGTGGCTACACCTTC; cdr3_aa: CASSPLGQGFGGYTF
clone_size: once; j_call: TRBJ2-5; d_call: NA; v_call: TRBV5-1; cdr3_nt: TGCGCCAGCAGCTTAGCCGGAGACCAGTACTTC; cdr3_aa: CASSLAGDQYF
clone_size: NA; j_call: TRBJ1-6; d_call: NA; v_call: TRBV2; cdr3_nt: TGTGCCAGCAGTTCACGAGGGTCCTATAATTCACCCCTCCACTTT; cdr3_aa: CASSSRGSYNSPLHF
clone_size: NA; j_call: TRBJ2-7; d_call: NA; v_call: TRBV11-3; cdr3_nt: TGTGCCAGCAGCGTTAACAGTTATTACGAGCAGTACTTC; cdr3_aa: CASSVNSYYEQYF
clone_size: NA; j_call: TRBJ1-6; d_call: NA; v_call: TRBV10-2; cdr3_nt: TGCGCCAGCAGTGACCCCCTGGGAACTTCACCCCTCCACTTT; cdr3_aa: CASSDPLGTSPLHF
clone_size: NA; j_call: TRBJ2-5; d_call: NA; v_call: TRBV7-8; cdr3_nt: TGTGCCAGCAGCTTAGGGATAAATAGAGAGACCCAGTACTTC; cdr3_aa: CASSLGINRETQYF
clone_size: NA; j_call: TRBJ2-3; d_call: NA; v_call: TRBV15; cdr3_nt: TGTGCCACCAGCGAGGCCAGGTGGACGGGGGGCCTTACGGTTACGCAGTATTTT; cdr3_aa: CATSEARWTGGLTVTQYF
clone_size: NA; j_call: TRBJ1-3; d_call: NA; v_call: TRBV9; cdr3_nt: TGTGCCAGCAGCCCGGGACGGTTTTACTCCTCAAACTCTGGAAACACCATATATTTT; cdr3_aa: CASSPGRFYSSNSGNTIYF
clone_size: NA; j_call: TRBJ2-5; d_call: NA; v_call: TRBV7-2; cdr3_nt: TGTGCCAGCAGTAGAGGGGGGGGCGCGCAGACCCAGTACTTC; cdr3_aa: CASSRGGGAQTQYF
clone_size: NA; j_call: TRBJ1-2; d_call: TRBD1; v_call: TRBV10-2; cdr3_nt: TGCGCCAGCAGTGGGAGGACAGGGGGCGGTGGTGGCTACACCTTC; cdr3_aa: CASSGRTGGGGGYTF
clone_size: NA; j_call: TRBJ2-3; d_call: NA; v_call: TRBV7-2; cdr3_nt: TGTGCCAGCAGCTTAGGGGTGAGCGGTACGGGCGCAGATACGCAGTATTTT; cdr3_aa: CASSLGVSGTGADTQYF
clone_size: NA; j_call: TRBJ2-5; d_call: NA; v_call: TRBV2; cdr3_nt: TGTGCCAGCAGTCCGAGGGGGACCCAGTACTTC; cdr3_aa: CASSPRGTQYF
clone_size: once; j_call: TRBJ1-3; d_call: NA; v_call: TRBV2; cdr3_nt: TGTGCCAGCAGTGGTAGGGCCGTGGTAAACACCATATATTTT; cdr3_aa: CASSGRAVVNTIYF
clone_size: NA; j_call: TRBJ2-3; d_call: NA; v_call: TRBV21-1; cdr3_nt: TGTGCCAGCAGCAAAGGAAGGCTAGCGGGGGGGTTGGATACGCAGTATTTT; cdr3_aa: CASSKGRLAGGLDTQYF
clone_size: NA; j_call: TRBJ2-5; d_call: TRBD1; v_call: TRBV18; cdr3_nt: TGTGCCAGCTCACCACCCAACAGGGGGGTATCCCAAGAGACCCAGTACTTC; cdr3_aa: CASSPPNRGVSQETQYF
clone_size: once; j_call: TRBJ2-2; d_call: NA; v_call: TRBV7-9; cdr3_nt: TGTGCCAGCAGCCAATACGGGCCCACCGGGGAGCTGTTTTTT; cdr3_aa: CASSQYGPTGELFF
clone_size: NA; j_call: TRBJ1-6; d_call: NA; v_call: TRBV27; cdr3_nt: TGTGCCAGCAAAACAGGGAGCTCCTATAATTCACCCCTCCACTTT; cdr3_aa: CASKTGSSYNSPLHF
clone_size: NA; j_call: TRBJ1-2; d_call: TRBD1; v_call: TRBV13; cdr3_nt: TGTGCCAGCAGCTTGGGGACAGGGGCTGGGGCCTATGGCTACACCTTC; cdr3_aa: CASSLGTGAGAYGYTF
clone_size: once; j_call: TRBJ2-1; d_call: NA; v_call: TRBV5-1; cdr3_nt: TGCGCCAGCAGCCGACCGGGAGCGTTATACAATGAGCAGTTCTTC; cdr3_aa: CASSRPGALYNEQFF
clone_size: NA; j_call: TRBJ1-2; d_call: NA; v_call: TRBV6-1; cdr3_nt: TGTGCCAGCAGGGCCACCGACAGACATGGCTACACCTTC; cdr3_aa: CASRATDRHGYTF
clone_size: NA; j_call: TRBJ2-2; d_call: TRBD1; v_call: TRBV11-3; cdr3_nt: TGTGCCAGCACCCTCGGACAGGGAGACACCGGGGAGCTGTTTTTT; cdr3_aa: CASTLGQGDTGELFF
clone_size: NA; j_call: TRBJ1-2; d_call: NA; v_call: TRBV5-6; cdr3_nt: TGTGCCAGCAGCTTGTCGGCGGTTTCCTATGGCTACACCTTC; cdr3_aa: CASSLSAVSYGYTF
clone_size: NA; j_call: TRBJ2-7; d_call: NA; v_call: TRBV2; cdr3_nt: TGTGCCAGCACCAGGGAGAAGCAGTACTTC; cdr3_aa: CASTREKQYF
clone_size: NA; j_call: TRBJ1-2; d_call: NA; v_call: TRBV11-3; cdr3_nt: TGTGCCAGCAGCTTAAACGGCTATGGCTACACCTTC; cdr3_aa: CASSLNGYGYTF
clone_size: NA; j_call: TRBJ2-3; d_call: NA; v_call: TRBV9; cdr3_nt: TGTGCCAGCAGCGTTAGAGGCCAGCCACAAACGCAGTATTTT; cdr3_aa: CASSVRGQPQTQYF
clone_size: NA; j_call: TRBJ1-3; d_call: NA; v_call: TRBV6-5; cdr3_nt: TGTGCCAGCAGTTACTCCGACACCCGAAACACCATATATTTT; cdr3_aa: CASSYSDTRNTIYF
clone_size: NA; j_call: TRBJ2-7; d_call: TRBD1; v_call: TRBV5-1; cdr3_nt: TGCGCCAGCAGCTTGGGCCGACAGGGCCTCGAGCAGTACTTC; cdr3_aa: CASSLGRQGLEQYF
clone_size: NA; j_call: TRBJ2-5; d_call: TRBD2; v_call: TRBV2; cdr3_nt: TGTGCCAGCACCCTGACCGGGGGGATAGAGACCCAGTACTTC; cdr3_aa: CASTLTGGIETQYF
clone_size: NA; j_call: TRBJ2-3; d_call: TRBD2; v_call: TRBV15; cdr3_nt: TGTGCCACCAGCAGGGGACTAGCGGGGAACACAGATACGCAGTATTTT; cdr3_aa: CATSRGLAGNTDTQYF
clone_size: medium-sized; j_call: TRBJ2-2; d_call: TRBD1; v_call: TRBV30; cdr3_nt: TGTGCCTGGAACCCACAGGGGGCGGTCACCGGGGAGCTGTTTTTT; cdr3_aa: CAWNPQGAVTGELFF